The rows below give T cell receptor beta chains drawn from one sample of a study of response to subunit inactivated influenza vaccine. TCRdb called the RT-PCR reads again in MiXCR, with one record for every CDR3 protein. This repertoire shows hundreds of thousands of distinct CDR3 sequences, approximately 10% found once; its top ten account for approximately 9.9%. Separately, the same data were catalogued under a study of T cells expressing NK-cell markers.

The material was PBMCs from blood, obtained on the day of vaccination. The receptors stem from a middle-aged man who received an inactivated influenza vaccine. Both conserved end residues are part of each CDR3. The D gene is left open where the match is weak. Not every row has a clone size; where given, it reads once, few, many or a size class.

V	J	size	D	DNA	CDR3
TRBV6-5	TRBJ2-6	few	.	TGTGCCAGCAGTTATGCCTCTAGGGGCCCGGAGTCTGGGGCCAACGTCCTGACTTTC	CASSYASRGPESGANVLTF
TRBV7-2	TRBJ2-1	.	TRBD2	TGTGCCAGCAGCTTAGCGCTGGAGGGACCGGGACTAGCGGGAGGGTACAATGAGCAGTTCTTC	CASSLALEGPGLAGGYNEQFF
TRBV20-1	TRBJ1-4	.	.	TGCAGTGCAAAGAGAGGGGGTCAGCCGGCTGAAAAACTGTTTTTT	CSAKRGGQPAEKLFF
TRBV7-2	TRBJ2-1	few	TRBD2	TGTGCCAGCAGCAGACTAGCGGCGGGTTGGGAGCAGTTCTTC	CASSRLAAGWEQFF
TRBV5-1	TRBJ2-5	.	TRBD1	TGCGCCAGCAGCTTGGCGTCAGGGGGAGAGACCCAGTACTTC	CASSLASGGETQYF
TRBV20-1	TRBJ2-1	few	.	TGCAGTGCTAGCCAAACAGGGATTCACAATGAGCAGTTCTTC	CSASQTGIHNEQFF
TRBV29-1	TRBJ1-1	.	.	TGCAGCGTTGATTTACGGGGGGGGAACACTGAAGCTTTCTTT	CSVDLRGGNTEAFF
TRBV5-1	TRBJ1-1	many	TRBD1	TGCGCCAGCAGCTTAGGACAGGGGATGAACACTGAAGCTTTCTTT	CASSLGQGMNTEAFF
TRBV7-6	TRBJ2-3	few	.	TGTGCCAGCAGCGAGAGGGCAGGGGTTTTCACAGATACGCAGTATTTT	CASSERAGVFTDTQYF
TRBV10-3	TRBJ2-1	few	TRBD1	TGTGCCATCAGGGGGGACAGCTCCTACAATGAGCAGTTCTTC	CAIRGDSSYNEQFF
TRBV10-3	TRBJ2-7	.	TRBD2	TGTGCCATCAGCACCGGGACTAGCGGGAGGAACTACGAGCAGTACTTC	CAISTGTSGRNYEQYF
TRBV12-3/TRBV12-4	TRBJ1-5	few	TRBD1	TGTGCCAGCAGTTCGGACAGGGGTGATCAGCCCCAGCATTTT	CASSSDRGDQPQHF
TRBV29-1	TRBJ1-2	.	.	TGCAGCGACGAATCCCGGGTTTTC	CSDESRVF
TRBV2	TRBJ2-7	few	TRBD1	TGTGCCAGCAGGTTTGGGACAGGGGGCTACGAGCAGTACTTC	CASRFGTGGYEQYF
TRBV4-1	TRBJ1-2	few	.	TGCGCCAGCAGCCAAGAGTTTGTCAGCTTCTATGGCTACACCTTC	CASSQEFVSFYGYTF
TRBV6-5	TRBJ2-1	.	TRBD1	TGTGCCAGCAGTTACTGGGGACAGGGTCTAGCCTATGAGCAGTTCTTC	CASSYWGQGLAYEQFF
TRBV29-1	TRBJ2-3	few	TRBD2	TGCAGCGTTGAGTTCGTAGCGGGAGTGCCTTATACGCAGTATTTT	CSVEFVAGVPYTQYF
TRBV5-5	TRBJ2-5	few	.	TGTGCCAGCAGCCCGGAGAACCACCAAGAGACCCAGTACTTC	CASSPENHQETQYF
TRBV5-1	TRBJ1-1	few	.	TGCGCCAGCAGCTTGGATAGGTGGGAAGCTTTCTTT	CASSLDRWEAFF
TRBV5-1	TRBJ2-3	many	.	TGCGCCAGCAGCCCGTGGGGGGGCACAGATACGCAGTATTTT	CASSPWGGTDTQYF
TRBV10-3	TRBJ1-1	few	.	TGTGCCATCAGTGAGGCCGGAGGGGGTGTGGCTGAAGCTTTCTTT	CAISEAGGGVAEAFF
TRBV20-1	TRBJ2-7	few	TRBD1	TGCAGTGCTTGGCGGACAGGGACTTACGAGCAGTACTTC	CSAWRTGTYEQYF
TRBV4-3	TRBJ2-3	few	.	TGCGCCAGCAGCCAAGAACCGGGGATCACAGATACGCAGTATTTT	CASSQEPGITDTQYF
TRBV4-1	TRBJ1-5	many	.	TGCGCCAGCAGCCAAGCCTTGGGACTAGGAGGACATAGCAATCAGCCCCAGCATTTT	CASSQALGLGGHSNQPQHF
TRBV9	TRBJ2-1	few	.	TGTGCCAGCAGCGTAGGGGGGCCTGAGCAGTTCTTC	CASSVGGPEQFF
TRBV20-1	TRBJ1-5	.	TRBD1	TGCAGTGCTACCTCGAAGGGGGCGCATCAGCCCCAGCATTTT	CSATSKGAHQPQHF
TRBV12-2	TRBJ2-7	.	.	TGTGCAAGTCGCTTAACTGGTCTCCCCTACGAGCAGTACTTC	CASRLTGLPYEQYF
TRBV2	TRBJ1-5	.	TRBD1	TGTGCCAGCAGACCCGGGACAGGGAAAAGCAATCAGCCCCAGCATTTT	CASRPGTGKSNQPQHF
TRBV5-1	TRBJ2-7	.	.	TGCGCCAGCAGCTTCGGTCAGCGGAGCTCCTACGAGCAGTACTTC	CASSFGQRSSYEQYF
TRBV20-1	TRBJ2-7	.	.	TGCAGTGCTAGTTCCATGATCTACGAGCAGTACTTC	CSASSMIYEQYF
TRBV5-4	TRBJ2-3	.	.	TGTGCTTACCTAGCTGCCGGGTCATTCGCAGATACGCAGTATTTT	CAYLAAGSFADTQYF
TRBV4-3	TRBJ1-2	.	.	TGCGCCAGCAGCCAAGAGCCTCACAGGCTGGAATATGGCTACACCTTC	CASSQEPHRLEYGYTF
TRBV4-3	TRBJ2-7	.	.	TGCGCCAGCAGCCAAGACAGGGGCTTTTCCTACGAGCAGTACTTC	CASSQDRGFSYEQYF
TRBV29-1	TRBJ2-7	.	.	TGCAGCGTTCTTGAGCCCACCAGAGGATCAATCTACGAGCAGTACTTC	CSVLEPTRGSIYEQYF
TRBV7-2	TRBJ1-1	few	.	TGTGCCAGCAGCTCGACACTTTGGAACACTGAAGCTTTCTTT	CASSSTLWNTEAFF
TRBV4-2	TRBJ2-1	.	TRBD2	TGTGCCAGCAGCCGGGGAGCGGGAGCCTTCAATGAGCAGTTCTTC	CASSRGAGAFNEQFF
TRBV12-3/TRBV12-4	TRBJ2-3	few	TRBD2	TGTGCCAGCAGTTTATCGACTAGCGGGGAGTATGGGACGCAGTATTTT	CASSLSTSGEYGTQYF
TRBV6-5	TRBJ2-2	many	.	TGTGCCAGCAGTTACTCGAGTGGGGCCGAGGACCACGGGGAGCTGTTTTTT	CASSYSSGAEDHGELFF
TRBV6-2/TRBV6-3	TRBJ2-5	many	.	TGTGCCAGCTCACCACCCCAAGAGACCCAGTACTTC	CASSPPQETQYF
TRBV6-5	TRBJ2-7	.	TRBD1	TGTGCCAGCAGTTACTCTGGGACAGCGGTCGAGCAGTACTTC	CASSYSGTAVEQYF
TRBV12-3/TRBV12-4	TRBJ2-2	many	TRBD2	TGTGCCAGCAGTCACGGTAGCGGGCGAACTTACGGGGAGCTGTTTTTT	CASSHGSGRTYGELFF
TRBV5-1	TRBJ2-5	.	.	TGCGCCAGCAGCCGAACAGTGACCCAAGAGACCCAGTACTTC	CASSRTVTQETQYF
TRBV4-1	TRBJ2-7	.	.	TGCGCCAGCAGCGTGCGGGACTTCAACTACGAGCAGTACTTC	CASSVRDFNYEQYF
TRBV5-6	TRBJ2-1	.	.	TGTGCCAGCAGCTGGGGGGCGGGACAGCTCTACAATGAGCAGTTCTTC	CASSWGAGQLYNEQFF
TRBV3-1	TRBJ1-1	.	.	TGTGCCAGCAGCCAAGAGACACGGGGAGAGAGGGCTTTCTTT	CASSQETRGERAFF
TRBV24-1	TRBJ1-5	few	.	TGTGCCACCAGTGATGGAGGGGGAGGCCAGCCCCAGCATTTT	CATSDGGGGQPQHF
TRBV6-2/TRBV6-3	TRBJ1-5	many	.	TGTGCCAGCAGTTACGGTGGGGGGATTGGGAATCAGCCCCAGCATTTT	CASSYGGGIGNQPQHF